This T cell receptor (beta chain) was observed in a study of CD8 T cell repertoires and HIV-1 epitope variants. Overall study context: Controls included no peptide, Ebola AY9 epitope, and a CMV, EBV, flu pool. An uncultured baseline aliquot held 1M T cells. Enriched T cells were co-cultured with equal autologous T cell-negative cells. Whole-study findings and limits: No clonotypes responded to the TAALDMSHF plasma variant; roughly five recognized KF9, one HW9.

Clones were read by immunoSEQ multiplex PCR, and TCRdb kept only the in-frame ones, dropping some. In the table there are some 100,000 clones, 70% to 75% of which are singletons. Trimming left V 0 bases short and J 1 base short, with 7 bases between. This CDR3 region has 14 residues. Per germline, CDR1 SGDLS and CDR2 YYNGEE. This clone was observed a handful of times. Its antigen is currently unknown. The chain has TRBV9 and TRBJ1-1, with no clear D. This clonotype originated in a male donor with HIV. Material: uncultured baseline CD8+ T cells from peripheral blood mononuclear cells (PBMCs). CDR3 in DNA: TGTGCCAGCAGCGTAGGCAGTCAGAACACTGAAGCTTTCTTT. Protein: CASSVGSQNTEAFF.